This is a list of T cell receptor beta chains from one sample in a study of shared clonotypes between healthy human individuals. Profiling relied on immunoSEQ multiplex PCR, and the TCRdb table lists in-frame clones only, not all of them. The sample has fewer than 700,000 clones, roughly 96% seen once; the top ten hold 0.11%. The sample taken for sequencing was naive CD8+ T cells sorted from blood. Receptor source: a woman aged 25 to 45 in good health. CDR3s include the opening cysteine and the closing phenylalanine or tryptophan. A D gene is named only where the DNA matches it firmly. Some rows mark clone size as missing; the rest say once, few, many or name a class of expanded clone.

TGTGCCAGCAGTTACTCGAGCTGGGACAGGAATTCACCCCTCCACTTT | CASSYSSWDRNSPLHF | TRBV6-5 | TRBD1 | - | TRBJ1-6
TGTGCCAGCAGTTCCCGCCACTCCTACGAGCAGTACTTC | CASSSRHSYEQYF | TRBV27 | - | - | TRBJ2-7
TGTGCCAGCGGAGAGGGAGTAAGCTCCTACAATGAGCAGTTCTTC | CASGEGVSSYNEQFF | TRBV6-1 | - | - | TRBJ2-1
TGTGCCAGCACCCCACTAGCGGGCGGCGGCACCGGGGAGCTGTTTTTT | CASTPLAGGGTGELFF | TRBV5-8 | TRBD2 | - | TRBJ2-2
TGCGCCAGCAGTGAGGGCACCTACGAGCAGTACTTC | CASSEGTYEQYF | TRBV10-1 | - | - | TRBJ2-7
TGTGCCAGCAGCGCCGGGGCTGAAGCTTTCTTT | CASSAGAEAFF | TRBV2 | - | - | TRBJ1-1
TGTGCCAGCAGGGTCATAAATGCTAATGAAAAACTGTTTTTT | CASRVINANEKLFF | TRBV27 | - | - | TRBJ1-4
TGTGCCAGCAGCGACTCGACTGGATACGAGCAGTACTTC | CASSDSTGYEQYF | TRBV27 | - | once | TRBJ2-7
TGTGCCTGGAGTGTAGGGACAGGTGCGGGTGGAAACACCATATATTTT | CAWSVGTGAGGNTIYF | TRBV30 | TRBD1 | - | TRBJ1-3
TGTGCCAGCAGCGGAGGGGCCGCAAACGTAGAGACCCAGTACTTC | CASSGGAANVETQYF | TRBV7-9 | - | - | TRBJ2-5
TGTGCCAGTAGTTGGACGGCCGCGAGCAGAATGGGGGACATTCAGTACTTC | CASSWTAASRMGDIQYF | TRBV19 | - | - | TRBJ2-4
TGTGCCAGCAGCTTGGGGACAAGCGGCGGCGAGCAGTACTTC | CASSLGTSGGEQYF | TRBV13 | - | - | TRBJ2-7
TGTGCCAGCAGCTTAGGGCCGGGAGCGATCTACGAGCAGTACTTC | CASSLGPGAIYEQYF | TRBV13 | - | - | TRBJ2-7
TGTGCCAGTAGTATAATTCCGGCAGGCGCTAACTATGGCTACACCTTC | CASSIIPAGANYGYTF | TRBV19 | - | - | TRBJ1-2
TGTGCCAGCAGTTTCAGACGGGGCAAAGGGGGGAGGAGTGAGCAGTACTTC | CASSFRRGKGGRSEQYF | TRBV28 | - | - | TRBJ2-7
TGTGCCAGCAGCTTAGTCGAGCAGTACTTC | CASSLVEQYF | TRBV11-2 | - | - | TRBJ2-7
TGTGCCAGCAGTGGCCACAGCGGGAGGGCCGACGAGCAGTACTTC | CASSGHSGRADEQYF | TRBV25-1 | TRBD2 | - | TRBJ2-7
TGCGCCAGCAGCCCAGCGATTAGGGTCGAGCAGTACTTC | CASSPAIRVEQYF | TRBV4-1 | - | - | TRBJ2-7
TGTGCCAGTAGTACCCACTGGTCCGGCGGGAGCTCCTACGAGCAGTACTTC | CASSTHWSGGSSYEQYF | TRBV19 | TRBD2 | few | TRBJ2-7
TGTGCCAGCAGTGAAGGTCTAGCGCTCAACACCGGGGAGCTGTTTTTT | CASSEGLALNTGELFF | TRBV2 | - | - | TRBJ2-2
TGTGCCAGGGCCGACAGGGGGTACGATGGCTACACCTTC | CARADRGYDGYTF | TRBV2 | TRBD1 | - | TRBJ1-2
TGTGCCAGCAGTTACCACTTCAGGGAGCCCCAGCATTTT | CASSYHFREPQHF | TRBV6-5 | - | - | TRBJ1-5
TGTGCCAGCAGGTCTGACAGGGGGGCCCAGCATTTT | CASRSDRGAQHF | TRBV27 | TRBD1 | - | TRBJ1-5
TGTGCCAGCAGTCCCTCTCTTTATTGGCGGGAGGGCAACAATGAGCAGTTCTTC | CASSPSLYWREGNNEQFF | TRBV27 | TRBD2 | - | TRBJ2-1